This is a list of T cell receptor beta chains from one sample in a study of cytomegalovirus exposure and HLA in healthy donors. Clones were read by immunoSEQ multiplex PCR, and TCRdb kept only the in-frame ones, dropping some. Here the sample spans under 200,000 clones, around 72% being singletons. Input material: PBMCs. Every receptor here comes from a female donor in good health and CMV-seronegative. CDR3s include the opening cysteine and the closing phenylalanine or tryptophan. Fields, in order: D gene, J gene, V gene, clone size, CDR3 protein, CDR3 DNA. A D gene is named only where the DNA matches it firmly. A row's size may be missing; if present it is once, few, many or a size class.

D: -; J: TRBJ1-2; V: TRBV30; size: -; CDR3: CAWSPDRRYGYTF; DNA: TGTGCCTGGAGTCCCGACAGGAGGTATGGCTACACCTTC
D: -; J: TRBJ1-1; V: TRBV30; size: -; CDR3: CAWSASTEAFF; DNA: TGTGCCTGGAGTGCTAGCACTGAAGCTTTCTTT
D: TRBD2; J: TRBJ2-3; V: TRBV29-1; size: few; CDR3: CSAGTSGGASTDTQYF; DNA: TGCAGCGCAGGGACTAGCGGGGGGGCCAGCACAGATACGCAGTATTTT
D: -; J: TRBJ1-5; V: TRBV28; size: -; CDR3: CASGVRGPQHF; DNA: TGTGCCAGCGGGGTTAGGGGGCCCCAGCATTTT
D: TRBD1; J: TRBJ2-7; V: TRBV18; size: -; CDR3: CASSPPRGETGTLEQYF; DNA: TGTGCCAGCTCACCACCAAGGGGCGAGACAGGGACCCTCGAGCAGTACTTC
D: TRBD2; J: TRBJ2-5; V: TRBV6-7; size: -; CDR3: CASSFAREVRVGETQYF; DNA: TGTGCCAGCAGTTTCGCGCGGGAGGTGCGTGTGGGGGAGACCCAGTACTTC
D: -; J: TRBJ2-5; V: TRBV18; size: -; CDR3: CASSERGYQETQYF; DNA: TGTGCCAGCTCCGAGAGAGGGTACCAAGAGACCCAGTACTTC
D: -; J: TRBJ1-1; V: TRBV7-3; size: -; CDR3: CASSRGPDTEAFF; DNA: TGTGCCAGCAGCCGTGGGCCGGACACTGAAGCTTTCTTT
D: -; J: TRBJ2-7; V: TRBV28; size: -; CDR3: CASRVTGYEQYF; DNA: TGTGCCAGCAGAGTGACAGGTTACGAGCAGTACTTC
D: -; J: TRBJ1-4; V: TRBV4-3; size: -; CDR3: CASSQTGGTNEKLFF; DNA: TGCGCCAGCAGCCAGACAGGAGGAACTAATGAAAAACTGTTTTTT
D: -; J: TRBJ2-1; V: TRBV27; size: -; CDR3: CATHSGWTYNEQFF; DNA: TGTGCCACCCACTCCGGGTGGACCTACAATGAGCAGTTCTTC
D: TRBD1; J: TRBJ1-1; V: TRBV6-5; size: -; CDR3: CASSNGGTGATEAFF; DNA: TGTGCCAGCAGTAACGGAGGGACAGGGGCCACTGAAGCTTTCTTT
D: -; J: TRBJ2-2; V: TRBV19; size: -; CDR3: CAGRAPRGGELFF; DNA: TGTGCCGGTAGAGCCCCCCGGGGCGGGGAGCTGTTTTTT
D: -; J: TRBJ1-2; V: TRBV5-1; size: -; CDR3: CASSLFTDYGYTF; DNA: TGCGCCAGCAGCTTGTTTACGGACTATGGCTACACCTTC
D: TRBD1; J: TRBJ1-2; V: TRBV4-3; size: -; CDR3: CASSQDRYDRGSF; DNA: TGCGCCAGCAGCCAAGACCGATATGACAGGGGCTCCTTC
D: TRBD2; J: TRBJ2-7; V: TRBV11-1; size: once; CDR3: CASSSPGLAGVHEQYF; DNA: TGTGCCAGCAGCTCACCAGGACTAGCGGGAGTCCACGAGCAGTACTTC
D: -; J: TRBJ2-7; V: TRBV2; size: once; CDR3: CASSVGSSYEQYF; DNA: TGTGCCAGCAGTGTGGGCAGCTCCTACGAGCAGTACTTC
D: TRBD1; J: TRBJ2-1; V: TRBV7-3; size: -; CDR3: CASSGGDRGYNEQFF; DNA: TGTGCCAGCAGCGGTGGGGACAGGGGCTACAATGAGCAGTTCTTC
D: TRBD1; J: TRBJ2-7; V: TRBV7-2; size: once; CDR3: CASSLYTGEEQYF; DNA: TGTGCCAGCAGCTTATATACAGGGGAGGAGCAGTACTTC
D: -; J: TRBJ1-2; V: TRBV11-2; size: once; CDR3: CASSLAPQGKGYTF; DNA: TGTGCCAGCAGCTTAGCCCCACAGGGAAAGGGCTACACCTTC
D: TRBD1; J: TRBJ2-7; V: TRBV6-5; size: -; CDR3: CASRADRGGSYEQYF; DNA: TGTGCCAGCAGGGCGGACAGGGGGGGCTCCTACGAGCAGTACTTC
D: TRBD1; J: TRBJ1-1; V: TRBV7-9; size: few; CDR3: CASSSEAGGPMGAFF; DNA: TGTGCCAGCAGCTCCGAAGCAGGGGGGCCGATGGGAGCTTTCTTT
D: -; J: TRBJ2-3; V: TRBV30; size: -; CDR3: CAWSRGGEADTQYF; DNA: TGTGCCTGGAGTAGGGGGGGCGAAGCAGATACGCAGTATTTT
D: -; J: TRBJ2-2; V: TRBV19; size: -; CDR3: CASRPLDAGAGELFF; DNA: TGTGCCAGTAGACCCCTAGATGCCGGGGCCGGGGAGCTGTTTTTT
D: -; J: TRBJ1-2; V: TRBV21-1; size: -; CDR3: CASSKVGTGGAKGYTF; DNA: TGTGCCAGCAGCAAAGTAGGGACAGGGGGCGCAAAGGGCTACACCTTC
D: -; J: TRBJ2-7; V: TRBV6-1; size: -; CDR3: CASSVYSSGEQYF; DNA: TGTGCCAGCAGTGTATACAGCTCTGGCGAGCAGTACTTC
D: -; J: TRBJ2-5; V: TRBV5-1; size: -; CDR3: CASSFGPQETQYF; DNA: TGCGCCAGCAGCTTCGGTCCACAAGAGACCCAGTACTTC
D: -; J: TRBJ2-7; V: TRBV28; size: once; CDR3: CASSPGYEQYF; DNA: TGTGCCAGCAGCCCCGGGTACGAGCAGTACTTC
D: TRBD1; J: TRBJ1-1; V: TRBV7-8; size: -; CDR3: CASSFRDRVRTEAFF; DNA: TGTGCCAGCAGCTTCCGGGACAGGGTTCGAACTGAAGCTTTCTTT
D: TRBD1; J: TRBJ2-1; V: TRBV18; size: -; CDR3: CASSPAYTGAAYNEQFF; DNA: TGTGCCAGCTCACCGGCCTATACAGGGGCGGCCTACAATGAGCAGTTCTTC
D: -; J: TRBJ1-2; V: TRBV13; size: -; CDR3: CASSLDPRGGYGYTF; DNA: TGTGCCAGCAGCTTAGATCCCAGGGGCGGCTATGGCTACACCTTC
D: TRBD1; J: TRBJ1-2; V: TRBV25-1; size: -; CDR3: CASTRTGGYGYTF; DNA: TGTGCCAGCACCCGGACAGGCGGCTATGGCTACACCTTC
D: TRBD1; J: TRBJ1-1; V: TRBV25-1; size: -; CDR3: CASSEFDRDSTEAFF; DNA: TGTGCCAGCAGTGAATTCGACAGGGACAGCACTGAAGCTTTCTTT
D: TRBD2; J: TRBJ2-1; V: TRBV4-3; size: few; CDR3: CASSRQLAGGPRNEQFF; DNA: TGCGCCAGCAGCCGACAACTAGCGGGGGGGCCTAGGAATGAGCAGTTCTTC
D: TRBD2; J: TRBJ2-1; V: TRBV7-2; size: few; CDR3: CAELDFSGGGHNEQFF; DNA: TGTGCCGAATTAGATTTTAGCGGGGGGGGCCACAATGAGCAGTTCTTC
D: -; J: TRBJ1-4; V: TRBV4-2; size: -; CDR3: CASTDTESGKLFF; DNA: TGTGCCAGCACCGACACCGAAAGCGGAAAACTGTTTTTT
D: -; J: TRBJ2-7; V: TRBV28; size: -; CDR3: CASRRILMSSDEQYF; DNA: TGTGCCAGCAGACGAATACTAATGTCCTCCGACGAGCAGTACTTC
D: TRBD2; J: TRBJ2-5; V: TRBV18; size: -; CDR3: CASSGGLAAGETQYF; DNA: TGTGCCAGCTCCGGGGGACTAGCGGCGGGGGAGACCCAGTACTTC
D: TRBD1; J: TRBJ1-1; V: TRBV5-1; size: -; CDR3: CASSSRQGDTEAFF; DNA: TGCGCCAGCAGCTCAAGACAGGGGGACACTGAAGCTTTCTTT
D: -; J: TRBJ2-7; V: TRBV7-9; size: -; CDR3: CASSHGPGLNQRYEQYF; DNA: TGTGCCAGCAGCCACGGGCCAGGACTCAACCAGCGGTACGAGCAGTACTTC
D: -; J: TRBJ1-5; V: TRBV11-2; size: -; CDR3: CASSFGGRLNQPQHF; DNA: TGTGCCAGCAGCTTCGGGGGGCGCTTGAATCAGCCCCAGCATTTT
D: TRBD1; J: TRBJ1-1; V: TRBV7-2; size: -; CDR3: CASSTPTGMNTEAFF; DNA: TGTGCCAGCAGCACCCCGACAGGGATGAACACTGAAGCTTTCTTT
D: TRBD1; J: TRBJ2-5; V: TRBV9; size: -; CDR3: CASSVYRGQGQETQYF; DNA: TGTGCCAGCAGCGTTTACAGGGGACAGGGACAAGAGACCCAGTACTTC
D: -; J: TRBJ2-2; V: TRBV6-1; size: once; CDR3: CASSQTANTGELFF; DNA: TGTGCCAGCAGCCAAACAGCGAACACCGGGGAGCTGTTTTTT
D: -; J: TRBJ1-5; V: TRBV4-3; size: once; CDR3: CASSQPPGAGGNQPQHF; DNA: TGCGCCAGCAGCCAACCACCGGGGGCGGGAGGCAATCAGCCCCAGCATTTT
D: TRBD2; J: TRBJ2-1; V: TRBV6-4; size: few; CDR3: CASSVGTSEYNEQFF; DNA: TGTGCCAGCAGTGTCGGTACTAGCGAATACAATGAGCAGTTCTTC
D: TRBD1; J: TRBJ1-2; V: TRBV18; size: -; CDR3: CASSLGQAIINYGYTF; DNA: TGTGCCAGCTCACTTGGACAGGCTATCATTAACTATGGCTACACCTTC
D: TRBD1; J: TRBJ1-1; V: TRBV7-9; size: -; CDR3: CASSLGGSRGQAEAFF; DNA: TGTGCCAGCAGCTTAGGGGGGAGCAGGGGGCAGGCTGAAGCTTTCTTT
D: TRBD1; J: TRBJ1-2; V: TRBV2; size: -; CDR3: CASSTDRGYGYTF; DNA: TGTGCCAGCAGTACGGACAGGGGCTATGGCTACACCTTC